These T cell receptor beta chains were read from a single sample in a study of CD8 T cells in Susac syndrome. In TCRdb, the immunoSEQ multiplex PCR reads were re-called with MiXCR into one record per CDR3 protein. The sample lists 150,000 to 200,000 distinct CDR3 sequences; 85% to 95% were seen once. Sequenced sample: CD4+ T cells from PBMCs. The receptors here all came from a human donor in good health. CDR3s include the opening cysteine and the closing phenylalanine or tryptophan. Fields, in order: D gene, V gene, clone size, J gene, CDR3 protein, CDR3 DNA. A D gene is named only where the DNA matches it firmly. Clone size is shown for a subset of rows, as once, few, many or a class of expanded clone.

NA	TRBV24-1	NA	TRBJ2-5	CATSAPEETQYF	TGTGCCACCAGTGCCCCCGAGGAGACCCAGTACTTC
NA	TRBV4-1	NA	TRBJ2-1	CASSQVDLGLFSYNEQFF	TGCGCCAGCAGCCAAGTTGATTTGGGACTTTTCTCCTACAATGAGCAGTTCTTC
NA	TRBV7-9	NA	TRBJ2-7	CASSLDRNSYEQYF	TGTGCCAGCAGCCTCGACAGAAACTCCTACGAGCAGTACTTC
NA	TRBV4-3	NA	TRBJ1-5	CASSQAVGTHPQHF	TGCGCCAGCAGCCAAGCTGTGGGTACGCACCCCCAGCATTTT
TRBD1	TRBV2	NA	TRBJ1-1	CASSLNQGDTEAFF	TGTGCCAGCAGTTTAAATCAGGGGGACACTGAAGCTTTCTTT
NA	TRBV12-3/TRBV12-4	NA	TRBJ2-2	CASSIPKQGVSTGELFF	TGTGCCAGCAGTATACCCAAACAGGGAGTGTCCACCGGGGAGCTGTTTTTT
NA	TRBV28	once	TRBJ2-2	CASSLWVGSGELFF	TGTGCCAGCAGTTTATGGGTGGGGTCCGGGGAGCTGTTTTTT
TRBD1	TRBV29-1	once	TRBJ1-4	CSVRDREWEKLFF	TGCAGCGTTCGAGACAGGGAATGGGAAAAACTGTTTTTT
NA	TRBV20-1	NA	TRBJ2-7	CSASGAFEQYF	TGCAGTGCTAGCGGTGCTTTCGAGCAGTACTTC
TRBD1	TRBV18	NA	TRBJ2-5	CASSPLAGRQGETQYF	TGTGCCAGCTCACCCCTCGCGGGCCGACAGGGTGAGACCCAGTACTTC
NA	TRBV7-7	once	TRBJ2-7	CASSLEFGDWSYEQYF	TGTGCCAGCAGCTTAGAGTTTGGGGACTGGTCCTACGAGCAGTACTTC
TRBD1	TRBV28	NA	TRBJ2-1	CASSSTGGGRYNEQFF	TGTGCCAGCAGTTCCACAGGGGGCGGTAGGTACAATGAGCAGTTCTTC
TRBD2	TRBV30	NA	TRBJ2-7	CAWSPSGSGRMYEQYF	TGTGCCTGGAGTCCGTCCGGAAGCGGGAGAATGTACGAGCAGTACTTC
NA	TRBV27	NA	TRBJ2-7	CASSSYGSQREQYF	TGTGCCAGCAGTTCCTACGGGTCCCAGAGGGAGCAGTACTTC
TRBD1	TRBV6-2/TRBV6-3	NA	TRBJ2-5	CASSPPPYAGTGKRETQYF	TGTGCCAGCAGTCCCCCACCTTATGCCGGGACAGGGAAGAGAGAGACCCAGTACTTC
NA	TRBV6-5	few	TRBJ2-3	CASSTGDTQYF	TGTGCCAGCTCAACAGGGGATACGCAGTATTTT
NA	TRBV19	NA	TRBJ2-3	CASSIGITDTQYF	TGTGCCAGTAGTATCGGGATTACAGATACGCAGTATTTT
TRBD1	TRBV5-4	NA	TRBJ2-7	CASSWPGQGIHEQYF	TGTGCCAGCAGCTGGCCGGGACAGGGAATCCACGAGCAGTACTTC
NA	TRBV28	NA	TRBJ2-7	CASGTRRVEQYF	TGTGCCAGCGGTACCCGTAGGGTCGAGCAGTACTTC
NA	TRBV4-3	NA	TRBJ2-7	CASSQDLTSIVYEQYF	TGCGCCAGCAGCCAAGATCTAACTAGTATCGTCTACGAGCAGTACTTC
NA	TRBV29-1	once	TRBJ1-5	CSVEGGSSNQPQHF	TGCAGCGTTGAGGGTGGGTCAAGCAATCAGCCCCAGCATTTT
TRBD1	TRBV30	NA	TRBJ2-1	CAWSRDRGNEQFF	TGTGCCTGGAGTCGGGACAGGGGCAATGAGCAGTTCTTC
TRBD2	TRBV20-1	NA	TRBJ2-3	CSASLTGTSGSTDTQYF	TGCAGTGCTAGCCTCACCGGGACTAGCGGGAGCACAGATACGCAGTATTTT
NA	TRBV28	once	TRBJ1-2	CASSLGPRGGYTF	TGTGCCAGCAGTTTGGGTCCCCGAGGAGGCTACACCTTC
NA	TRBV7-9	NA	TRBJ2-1	CASSPRDPSNEQFF	TGTGCCAGCAGCCCCCGGGACCCCAGCAATGAGCAGTTCTTC
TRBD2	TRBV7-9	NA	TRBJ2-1	CASDRPGGYNEQFF	TGTGCCAGCGACCGACCGGGGGGGTACAATGAGCAGTTCTTC
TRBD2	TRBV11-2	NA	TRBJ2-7	CASSLDKLAGVSYEQYF	TGTGCCAGCAGCTTAGATAAATTAGCGGGAGTTTCCTACGAGCAGTACTTC
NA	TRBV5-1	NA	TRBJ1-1	CASSPRTVREAVTEAFF	TGCGCCAGCAGCCCTAGGACAGTGCGGGAAGCGGTCACTGAAGCTTTCTTT
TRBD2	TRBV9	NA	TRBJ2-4	CASSEQGLAGSIQYF	TGTGCCAGCAGCGAGCAGGGACTAGCGGGATCCATTCAGTACTTC
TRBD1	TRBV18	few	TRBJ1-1	CASSPPNRGDTEAFF	TGTGCCAGCTCACCACCTAACAGGGGGGACACTGAAGCTTTCTTT
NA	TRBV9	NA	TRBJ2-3	CASSTHQGGSTDTQYF	TGTGCCAGCAGCACCCACCAGGGGGGTAGCACAGATACGCAGTATTTT
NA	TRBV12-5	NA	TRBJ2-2	CASGLELQAAGELFF	TGTGCTAGTGGTTTGGAATTACAGGCGGCCGGGGAGCTGTTTTTT
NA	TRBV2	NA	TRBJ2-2	CASRGTGGNTGELFF	TGTGCCAGCAGGGGCACAGGCGGGAACACCGGGGAGCTGTTTTTT
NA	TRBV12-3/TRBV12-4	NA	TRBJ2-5	CASRKNSGGETQYF	TGTGCCAGCAGAAAAAACAGTGGTGGCGAGACCCAGTACTTC
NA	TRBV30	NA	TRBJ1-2	CAWSVHRGGRYTF	TGTGCCTGGAGTGTACACCGCGGGGGCCGCTACACCTTC
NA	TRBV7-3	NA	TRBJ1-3	CASSSSNGNTIYF	TGTGCCAGCAGCTCGAGCAATGGAAACACCATATATTTT
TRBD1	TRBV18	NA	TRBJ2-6	CASSLVDRANSGANVLTF	TGTGCCAGCTCACTCGTAGACAGGGCTAACTCTGGGGCCAACGTCCTGACTTTC
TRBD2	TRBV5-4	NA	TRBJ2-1	CASSQRGRGENNEQFF	TGTGCCAGCAGCCAACGCGGGAGAGGGGAAAACAATGAGCAGTTCTTC
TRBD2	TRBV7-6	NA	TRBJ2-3	CASQRLAGPRDTQYF	TGTGCCAGCCAGAGACTAGCGGGTCCTAGGGATACGCAGTATTTT
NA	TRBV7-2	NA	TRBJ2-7	CASSQGSKGLDEQYF	TGTGCCAGCAGCCAGGGGTCGAAGGGTCTCGACGAGCAGTACTTC
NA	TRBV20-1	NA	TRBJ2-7	CSAPKRYEQYF	TGCAGTGCCCCTAAGCGCTACGAGCAGTACTTC
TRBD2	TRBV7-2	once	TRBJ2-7	CASSVTSGIYEQYF	TGTGCCAGCAGCGTCACTAGCGGGATCTACGAGCAGTACTTC
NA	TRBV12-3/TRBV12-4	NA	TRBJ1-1	CASSLVTGTEAFF	TGTGCCAGCAGTTTAGTCACCGGGACTGAAGCTTTCTTT
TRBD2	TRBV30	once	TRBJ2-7	CAESSGSSYEQYF	TGTGCCGAGTCTAGCGGGAGCTCCTACGAGCAGTACTTC
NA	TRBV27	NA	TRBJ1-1	CASSWARNTEAFF	TGTGCCAGCAGTTGGGCGAGGAACACTGAAGCTTTCTTT